Each of the 32 T cell receptor beta chains below was sequenced from the same sample in a study of cytomegalovirus exposure and HLA in healthy donors. Generated by immunoSEQ multiplex PCR, the TCRdb table keeps only in-frame clones and is missing some. Among 150,000 to 200,000 clones listed, 80% to 90% were seen once. The sample taken for sequencing was PBMCs. Source of these receptors: a woman aged 25 to 39 in good health and CMV-seropositive.

This clone was observed once. This sequence joins TRBV5-1 and TRBJ2-1; TRBD2 matches 12 bases. The CDR3 runs to 19 residues. Germline V lookup: CDR1 SGHRS, CDR2 YFSETQ. Trimming at V came to 4 bases and at J to 6 bases, leaving 17 bases not matched to a gene. The CDR3 sequence is CASSPKPIQTSGSFNEQFF. In DNA form, the CDR3 reads TGCGCCAGCAGCCCCAAACCAATTCAGACTAGCGGGAGTTTCAATGAGCAGTTCTTC. Based on the CDR3 plus reference TRBV5-1 and TRBJ2-1, the full variable domain is KAGVTQTPRYLIKTRGQQVTLSCSPISGHRSVSWYQQTPGQGLQFLFEYFSETQRNKGNFPGRFSGRQFSNSRSEMNVSTLELGDSALYLCASSPKPIQTSGSFNEQFFGPGTRLTVL.

The CDR3 region has the DNA TGCGCCAGCAGCTTGGCCGGTAGCAGAAGAGAGGAGACCCAGTACTTC. Protein: CASSLAGSRREETQYF. The chain is built from TRBV5-1 and TRBJ2-5, with D hard to call. This CDR3 is 16 amino acids long. CDR1 is SGHRS, CDR2 YFSETQ, per germline. Trimming left V 0 bases short and J 5 bases short, with 17 bases between.

This clone is a singleton in its sample. The chain couples TRBV7-2 to TRBJ2-5, with 7 bases identical to TRBD1. Germline V lookup: CDR1 SGHTA, CDR2 FQGNSA. V lost 5 bases and J lost 4; bases outside the gene matches: 13. The CDR3 is 16 residues long. In DNA form, the CDR3 reads TGTGCCAGCAGCCAGAAGGCAGGGGGATACCGAGAGACCCAGTACTTC. It translates to CASSQKAGGYRETQYF.

The chain employs TRBV4-2 and TRBJ1-1; TRBD1 might be the D (5 bases). The ends were cut back, 1 base at V and 4 bases at J, with 13 bases in the middle. Germline assignment: CDR1 LGHNA and CDR2 YNFKEQ. CDR3 length: 15 residues. The CDR3 loop reads CASSQGEGVGTEAFF. Written as DNA, the CDR3 is TGTGCCAGCAGCCAAGGGGAAGGGGTCGGCACTGAAGCTTTCTTT.

The J gene is TRBJ1-2, the V gene TRBV6-1, with a tentative D call TRBD1 (6 bases). V lost 5 bases and J lost 3, with 13 bases in between. Germline CDR1 and CDR2: MNHNS and SASEGT. This CDR3 has 14 amino acids. The chain's CDR3 is CASSKDRLDYGYTF. The DNA for the CDR3 is TGTGCCAGCAGTAAAGACAGGCTTGACTATGGCTACACCTTC.

This chain joins TRBV10-3 and TRBJ1-2; a weak D match, TRBD1 (5 bases). The ends were cut back, 1 base at V and 8 bases at J, with 11 bases in the middle. Germline values: CDR1 ENHRY, CDR2 SYGVKD. The CDR3 is 13 amino acids. For the CDR3, the DNA is TGTGCCATCAGTGAGTTCGGGGGAAGAGGCTACACCTTC. It is translated as CAISEFGGRGYTF.

The genes are TRBV5-1 and TRBJ1-1, with D perhaps TRBD1 (6 bases). V lost 3 bases, J lost 7 bases, and 19 bases lay in between. The CDR3 consists of 15 residues. Germline V gene data show CDR1 as SGHRS and CDR2 as YFSETQ. The CDR3 region has the DNA TGCGCCAGCAGCTCGTCCATCGGGGGGCTGAATGAAGCTTTCTTT. Translation gives CASSSSIGGLNEAFF. Looking up the rest from reference TRBV5-1 and TRBJ1-1 gives the full variable domain: KAGVTQTPRYLIKTRGQQVTLSCSPISGHRSVSWYQQTPGQGLQFLFEYFSETQRNKGNFPGRFSGRQFSNSRSEMNVSTLELGDSALYLCASSSSIGGLNEAFFGQGTRLTVV.

V is TRBV2 and J is TRBJ2-7; maybe TRBD1 (6 bases). Germline-derived CDR1 and CDR2 are SNHLY and FYNNEI. This CDR3 contains 14 residues. V shed 4 bases and J shed 7 bases, with 17 bases lying between them. Here the CDR3 reads CASSAKTGPKEQYF. The CDR3 DNA follows: TGTGCCAGCAGTGCTAAGACAGGTCCGAAGGAGCAGTACTTC.

This chain uses TRBV7-9 with TRBJ1-1, with 7 bases fitting TRBD1. CDR3 size: 15 residues. V lost 5 bases to trimming and J lost 6 bases; unmatched junction nucleotides: 12. CDR1 is SEHNR and CDR2 is FQNEAQ in the germline V gene (reference sequence). Written as DNA, the CDR3 is TGTGCCAGCAGCCCCTGGGGACAGCTGGAGGCTGAAGCTTTCTTT. It yields the protein CASSPWGQLEAEAFF.

This clone appeared a few times. The chain employs TRBV6-1 and TRBJ2-7; TRBD1 aligns across 8 bases. The germline V gene encodes CDR1 MNHNS and CDR2 SASEGT. The CDR3 spans 14 residues. V dropped 7 bases and J dropped 3; count of bases not matched to a gene: 8. The CDR3 is CASNPRTGRYEQYF. CDR3 DNA: TGTGCCAGCAACCCCAGGACAGGGCGCTACGAGCAGTACTTC.

This sequence joins TRBV2 and TRBJ1-2, with 9 bases identical to TRBD1. The germline CDR1 and CDR2 sequences are SNHLY and FYNNEI. V dropped 7 bases and J dropped 6; count of bases not matched to a gene: 9. CDR3 length equals 14 residues. The CDR3 loop reads CASNYLQGADGYTF. In nucleotides, the CDR3 is TGTGCCAGCAACTATTTACAGGGGGCTGATGGCTACACCTTC.

CDR3 DNA sequence: TGTGCCAGCAGCTTAGAAAACACGGAGCAGTTCTTC. Its translation is CASSLENTEQFF. V gene TRBV7-2 combines with J gene TRBJ2-1; no clear D gene. Per the germline V gene, CDR1 is SGHTA and CDR2 is FQGNSA. CDR3 length: 12 amino acids. With 1 base removed from V and 10 bases from J, the gap between germline ends came to 8 bases.

This clone has just one count. The genes are TRBV6-4 and TRBJ2-1, with D perhaps TRBD2 (6 bases). From germline, CDR1 is MRHNA and CDR2 SNTAGT. With 4 bases removed from V and 4 bases from J, the gap between germline ends came to 8 bases. The CDR3 is 13 amino acids. In DNA, the CDR3 is TGTGCCAGCAGTGGCGGGATGTACAATGAGCAGTTCTTC. Protein sequence: CASSGGMYNEQFF.

The V call is TRBV5-1, the J call TRBJ2-1; 9 positions agree with TRBD1. The CDR3 is made up of 16 amino acids. Germline CDR1 and CDR2: SGHRS and YFSETQ. V was pared by 0 bases and J by 10 bases, with 11 bases of the junction left unmatched. In DNA, the CDR3 is TGCGCCAGCAGCTTGGGGACAGGGGCCCTAGTGGGGGAGCAGTTCTTC. It encodes CASSLGTGALVGEQFF.

Here the CDR3 reads CASSPLGALNTEAFF. The CDR3 DNA is TGTGCCAGCAGTCCGCTGGGAGCTTTGAACACTGAAGCTTTCTTT. This chain connects TRBV27 to TRBJ1-1; no clear D. CDR1 is MNHEY and CDR2 is SMNVEV in the germline V gene (reference sequence). This CDR3 spans 15 amino acids. V lost 5 bases and J lost 0, with 13 bases in between.

V and J are TRBV9 and TRBJ1-1; D is unclear. Germline-derived CDR1 and CDR2 are SGDLS and YYNGEE. The CDR3 sequence is 15 residues long. With 4 bases removed from V and 5 bases from J, the gap between germline ends came to 18 bases. CDR3 protein: CASSTIISPGTEAFF. The CDR3, as DNA: TGTGCCAGCAGCACCATAATTTCTCCGGGGACTGAAGCTTTCTTT.

J is TRBJ2-2 and V is TRBV5-1; D gene uncertain. Germline V CDR1 and CDR2: SGHRS, YFSETQ. The CDR3 consists of 15 residues. V was cut by 0 bases and J by 5 bases, with 11 bases left in between. In DNA form, the CDR3 reads TGCGCCAGCAGCTTGGAAGTCAGATTAACCGGGGAGCTGTTTTTT. It yields the protein CASSLEVRLTGELFF. The whole variable domain, remainder taken from reference TRBV5-1 and TRBJ2-2, is KAGVTQTPRYLIKTRGQQVTLSCSPISGHRSVSWYQQTPGQGLQFLFEYFSETQRNKGNFPGRFSGRQFSNSRSEMNVSTLELGDSALYLCASSLEVRLTGELFFGEGSRLTVL.

The rearrangement joins TRBV5-6 to TRBJ2-1; D possibly corresponds to TRBD2 (5 bases). This CDR3 spans 12 amino acids. Deletions cut 0 bases from V and 10 bases from J, with 8 bases between. Germline V gene lookup returns CDR1 SGHDT and CDR2 YYEEEE. The CDR3 is CASSLASSEQFF. The CDR3 bases are TGTGCCAGCAGCTTGGCTAGCAGCGAGCAGTTCTTC. The entire variable domain, with the rest obtained from reference TRBV5-6 and TRBJ2-1, is as follows: DAGVTQSPTHLIKTRGQQVTLRCSPKSGHDTVSWYQQALGQGPQFIFQYYEEEERQRGNFPDRFSGHQFPNYSSELNVNALLLGDSALYLCASSLASSEQFFGPGTRLTVL.

This chain uses TRBV6-5 with TRBJ2-1; TRBD1 aligns across 10 bases. Germline-derived CDR1 and CDR2 are MNHEY and SVGAGI. With 0 bases clipped from V and 5 bases from J, the junction kept 4 bases outside the gene matches. This CDR3 is 16 amino acids long. The CDR3 DNA reads as TGTGCCAGCAGTTACTCCCGGGGGACAGGGGACAATGAGCAGTTCTTC. This encodes CASSYSRGTGDNEQFF.

V is TRBV5-4 and J is TRBJ2-6; a weak D match, TRBD2 (6 bases). This CDR3 spans 15 amino acids. The germline V gene has CDR1 SGHNT and CDR2 YYREEE (reference sequence). V was trimmed by 6 bases and J by 0 bases, leaving 10 bases between them. The CDR3 sequence: CASNGGGSGANVLTF. The DNA of the CDR3 is TGTGCCAGCAATGGGGGAGGCTCTGGGGCCAACGTCCTGACTTTC.

The chain uses TRBV6-1 and TRBJ1-2, with D possibly TRBD1 on 6 matching bases. Deletions cut 4 bases from V and 4 bases from J, with 16 bases between. Germline CDR1 is MNHNS and CDR2 is SASEGT. The CDR3 contains 15 residues. CDR3 in amino acids: CASSVVSGGGYGYTF. The CDR3 coding sequence is TGTGCCAGCAGTGTCGTGTCGGGGGGCGGCTATGGCTACACCTTC.

V gene TRBV27 combines with J gene TRBJ1-2, with a tentative D call TRBD1 (6 bases). V gave up 3 bases and J gave up 8 bases, with 16 bases separating them. This CDR3 comprises 14 residues. CDR1 and CDR2 from the germline V gene are MNHEY and SMNVEV (reference sequence). For the CDR3, the DNA is TGTGCCAGCAGTTTCAGATGGGAGGGGGGCGGCTACACCTTC. Its translation is CASSFRWEGGGYTF.

The chain is built from TRBV30 and TRBJ2-5; 8 bases map to TRBD1. V lost 3 bases, J lost 2 bases, and 5 bases stayed unmatched. The germline V gene has CDR1 GTSNPN and CDR2 SVGIG (reference sequence). The CDR3 runs to 14 residues. The CDR3 is CAWSRRTGQETQYF. In DNA form, the CDR3 reads TGTGCCTGGAGCAGGAGGACAGGGCAAGAGACCCAGTACTTC.

This chain uses TRBV19 with TRBJ1-1; tentative D call: TRBD1 (5 bases). CDR3 length equals 13 residues. Trimming removed 5 bases from V and 3 bases from J, with 10 bases in between. CDR1 is LNHDA, CDR2 SQIVND, per germline (reference sequence). DNA of the CDR3: TGTGCCAGTAGTGTTAAAGGGGACACTGAAGCTTTCTTT. Translated, it gives CASSVKGDTEAFF. Drawing the rest from reference TRBV19 and TRBJ1-1, the complete variable domain is DGGITQSPKYLFRKEGQNVTLSCEQNLNHDAMYWYRQDPGQGLRLIYYSQIVNDFQKGDIAEGYSVSREKKESFPLTVTSAQKNPTAFYLCASSVKGDTEAFFGQGTRLTVV.

V is TRBV9 and J is TRBJ1-2; D not certain. CDR1 and CDR2 (germline): SGDLS, YYNGEE. The length of the CDR3 is 13 residues. V lost 3 bases and J lost 3, with 9 bases in between. CDR3 residues: CASSATTYYGYTF. DNA for the CDR3: TGTGCCAGCAGCGCCACTACGTACTATGGCTACACCTTC.

The CDR3 nucleotides are TGTGCCAGCACCCGACAGGGGGCTGGCGGCTACACCTTC. This codes for CASTRQGAGGYTF. The rearrangement joins TRBV6-5 to TRBJ1-2; 10 nucleotides line up with TRBD1. V shed 7 bases, J shed 8 bases, and the junction held 7 bases outside the gene matches. From germline, CDR1 is MNHEY and CDR2 SVGAGI. The CDR3 extends over 13 amino acids.

The chain carries TRBV7-2 and TRBJ2-2; possible D gene TRBD1, 5 bases. With 4 bases removed from V and 0 bases from J, the gap between germline ends came to 9 bases. The CDR3 is 15 residues long. The germline V gene has CDR1 SGHTA and CDR2 FQGNSA. The CDR3 sequence is CASSSQGANTGELFF. In DNA form, the CDR3 reads TGTGCCAGCAGCTCACAAGGGGCGAACACCGGGGAGCTGTTTTTT.

This clone was detected once. The V call is TRBV9, the J call TRBJ2-6; a weak D match, TRBD1 (6 bases). CDR3 size: 15 residues. Trimming pared 0 bases from V and 14 bases from J, leaving 18 bases between. In germline, CDR1 is SGDLS, CDR2 YYNGEE. CDR3 bases: TGTGCCAGCAGCGTAGAGTCCAGGGGCGGGTCCCTCCTGACTTTC. It specifies CASSVESRGGSLLTF. Full variable domain (missing parts from reference TRBV9 and TRBJ2-6): DSGVTQTPKHLITATGQRVTLRCSPRSGDLSVYWYQQSLDQGLQFLIQYYNGEERAKGNILERFSAQQFPDLHSELNLSSLELGDSALYFCASSVESRGGSLLTFGAGSRLTVL.

This clone was recorded only once. The gene calls are TRBV5-6 and TRBJ2-5; no reliable D call. CDR3 size: 14 residues. Germline lookup yields CDR1 SGHDT and CDR2 YYEEEE. Deletions cut 0 bases from V and 2 bases from J, with 8 bases between. CDR3 amino acids: CASSLDPGQETQYF. The CDR3 nucleotides read TGTGCCAGCAGCTTGGATCCGGGTCAAGAGACCCAGTACTTC.

V usage is TRBV5-1 and J usage is TRBJ2-1; 10 bases match TRBD2. With 2 bases clipped from V and 0 bases from J, the junction kept 11 bases outside the gene matches. The germline V gene encodes CDR1 SGHRS and CDR2 YFSETQ. CDR3 length: 19 residues. The CDR3 sequence: CASSFGRLAGAGSYNEQFF. The CDR3 coding sequence is TGCGCCAGCAGCTTCGGGAGGCTAGCGGGAGCCGGCTCCTACAATGAGCAGTTCTTC. The whole variable domain, filled in from reference TRBV5-1 and TRBJ2-1, reads KAGVTQTPRYLIKTRGQQVTLSCSPISGHRSVSWYQQTPGQGLQFLFEYFSETQRNKGNFPGRFSGRQFSNSRSEMNVSTLELGDSALYLCASSFGRLAGAGSYNEQFFGPGTRLTVL.

With regard to this clone: Other DNA sequences from this sample encode an identical CDR3 as well. The chain combines TRBV6-1 with TRBJ1-2; maybe TRBD1 (5 bases). V lost 2 bases and J 5 bases, leaving 9 bases between the germline ends. The CDR3 covers 13 residues. CDR1 is MNHNS and CDR2 is SASEGT in the germline V gene. This CDR3 is CASSERQGYGYTF. As DNA, the CDR3 is TGTGCCAGCAGTGAAAGGCAGGGTTATGGCTACACCTTC.

CDR3 sequence reads: CASSSAGGTDTQYF. The CDR3 DNA follows: TGTGCCAGTAGTTCAGCGGGAGGTACAGATACGCAGTATTTT. This chain uses TRBV19 with TRBJ2-3, with 9 bases fitting TRBD2. The CDR3 is made up of 14 amino acids. The J segment lost 3 bases and the V segment lost 5 bases, leaving 3 bases of the junction unmatched. CDR1 and CDR2 (germline): LNHDA, SQIVND (reference sequence).